This record looks at one TCR beta chain sequence and its context. Its antigen is unidentified. This sample is part of a study of cytomegalovirus exposure and HLA in healthy donors. Study-wide results and limits: Sequences of the TCR beta chain were said to predict the HLA-A and HLA-B alleles of most subjects accurately.

PCR used 60 Vbeta primers and 13 Jbeta primers. Sequenced by immunoSEQ multiplex PCR; TCRdb stores in-frame clones only, minus some. Found here are around 100,000 clones, about 71% of them singletons; the top ten hold 2.5% to 4%. Germline V gene sequence: CDR1 SGHRS, CDR2 YFSETQ. This CDR3 spans 18 amino acids. With V trimmed by 4 bases and J by 5 bases, 17 bases remained unmatched. The rearrangement joins TRBV5-1 to TRBJ2-1, with 8 bases matching TRBD2. The sequencing sample was made of PBMCs. The source is a woman aged 45-65 years in good health and CMV-seronegative. The CDR3, as DNA: TGCGCCAGCAGCGCCCCAAAATCTGGGACTAGGGCCCACAATGAGCAGTTCTTC. Translating gives CASSAPKSGTRAHNEQFF.